The 27 T cell receptor beta chains below come from one sample, sequenced in a study of blood T cell repertoires in COVID-19. Assay: immunoSEQ multiplex PCR; the TCRdb copy retains only in-frame clones and omits some. The sample lists under 350,000 clones; about 86% were seen once. The sequencing sample was made of PBMCs or T cells enriched from blood (not recorded which). The source of these receptors is a woman between 40 and 55 years old with acute COVID-19.

V and J are TRBV10-3 and TRBJ2-5; D possibly corresponds to TRBD2 (6 bases). This CDR3 is built from 15 residues. The V end was cut by 0 bases, the J end by 4 bases, with 12 bases between. Germline V lookup: CDR1 ENHRY, CDR2 SYGVKD. DNA of the CDR3: TGTGCCATCAGTGAGTCTGGAAAGGGAGGAGAGACCCAGTACTTC. It encodes CAISESGKGGETQYF.

The chain joins TRBV28 to TRBJ1-2; TRBD1 matches at 8 bases. Trimming at V came to 3 bases and at J to 6 bases, leaving 9 bases not matched to a gene. CDR1 and CDR2 (germline): MDHEN, SYDVKM. This CDR3 spans 15 amino acids. CDR3 coding DNA: TGTGCCAGCAGTTTGAACAGGGGGGGTCTTGATGGCTACACCTTC. Its protein is CASSLNRGGLDGYTF.

The chain has TRBV5-1 and TRBJ1-4, with TRBD1 matching 10 bases. The germline gives CDR1 SGHRS, CDR2 YFSETQ. Losses at the gene ends were 0 bases for V and 7 bases for J; bases not matched to a gene: 6. The CDR3 loop spans 16 amino acids. CDR3 in DNA: TGCGCCAGCAGCTTGGGGACAGGGGGTTTTAGTGAAAAACTGTTTTTT. Translated, it gives CASSLGTGGFSEKLFF.

V and J are TRBV21-1 and TRBJ2-7; the table's TRBD2 call for D was not verified on the DNA. TRBV21-1 is an annotated pseudogene. CDR3 length: 18 amino acids. In DNA, the CDR3 is TGTGCCAGCAGCAAATCTTGGGGATGGCCTAGCGGCCTTTACGAGCAGTACTTC. Encoded protein: CASSKSWGWPSGLYEQYF.

This sequence joins TRBV3-1 (or the pseudogene TRBV3-2) and TRBJ1-1; TRBD1 matches 8 bases. After removal of 3 bases from V and 6 bases from J, the junction contained 9 bases not matched to a gene. This CDR3 region has 15 residues. The germline CDR1 and CDR2 sequences are LGHDT and YNNKEL (reference sequence). For the CDR3, the DNA is TGTGCCAGCAGCCACAAGATGCCAGGGGGCTCTGAAGCTTTCTTT. Its translation is CASSHKMPGGSEAFF.

The V call is TRBV3-1 (or the pseudogene TRBV3-2), the J call TRBJ1-3; tentative D call: TRBD1 (5 bases). The ends were cut back, 4 bases at V and 0 bases at J, with 10 bases in the middle. The CDR3 runs to 15 residues. CDR1 is LGHDT and CDR2 is YNNKEL in the germline V gene (reference sequence). The CDR3 coding sequence is TGTGCCAGCAGCCCCGGACATCTCTCTGGAAACACCATATATTTT. Protein: CASSPGHLSGNTIYF.

This chain uses TRBV10-3 with TRBJ2-1, with D perhaps TRBD1 (6 bases). V was shortened by 10 bases and J by 5 bases, with 18 bases between the two germline ends. The CDR3 runs 14 residues. Per germline, CDR1 ENHRY and CDR2 SYGVKD. This CDR3 reads CASRDGTKDNEQFF. CDR3 DNA: TGTGCCAGCCGGGACGGGACAAAAGACAATGAGCAGTTCTTC.

The V gene is TRBV7-2, the J gene TRBJ2-1; TRBD1 might be the D (5 bases). Trimming left V 4 bases short and J 9 bases short, with 13 bases between. Germline V CDR1 and CDR2: SGHTA, FQGNSA. The CDR3 is 13 residues long. The CDR3: CASSSPQEAEQFF. CDR3 nucleotide sequence: TGTGCCAGCAGCTCCCCACAGGAAGCTGAGCAGTTCTTC. The entire variable domain, with the rest obtained from reference TRBV7-2 and TRBJ2-1, is as follows: GAGVSQSPSNKVTEKGKDVELRCDPISGHTALYWYRQSLGQGLEFLIYFQGNSAPDKSGLPSDRFSAERTGGSVSTLTIQRTQQEDSAVYLCASSSPQEAEQFFGPGTRLTVL.

The rearrangement links TRBV2 to TRBJ1-1; tentative D call: TRBD1 (6 bases). This CDR3 has 14 residues. Germline V lookup: CDR1 SNHLY, CDR2 FYNNEI. V dropped 4 bases and J dropped 4 bases, with 13 bases sitting between them. The CDR3, as DNA: TGTGCCAGCAGTGGGGAGACAGGCGCCACTGAAGCTTTCTTT. Amino acids: CASSGETGATEAFF.

The chain recombines TRBV19 with TRBJ1-1; 8 bases agree with TRBD1. Per the germline V gene, CDR1 is LNHDA and CDR2 is SQIVND (reference sequence). CDR3 length equals 15 residues. With 4 bases clipped from V and 2 bases from J, the junction kept 6 bases outside the gene matches. In DNA form, the CDR3 reads TGTGCCAGTAGTAACGCCGGGACAGGTAACACTGAAGCTTTCTTT. Residues: CASSNAGTGNTEAFF.

Only one count was recorded for this clone. The V call is TRBV19, the J call TRBJ1-1; 11 bases match TRBD1. Germline assignment: CDR1 LNHDA and CDR2 SQIVND (reference sequence). Trimming removed 6 bases from V and 5 bases from J; junction bases left unmatched: 8. This CDR3 has 15 amino acids. The CDR3 protein is CASRRTGGLRTEAFF. In nucleotides, the CDR3 is TGTGCCAGTAGGAGGACAGGGGGCCTGAGGACTGAAGCTTTCTTT. Supplemented by reference TRBV19 and TRBJ1-1, the full variable domain reads DGGITQSPKYLFRKEGQNVTLSCEQNLNHDAMYWYRQDPGQGLRLIYYSQIVNDFQKGDIAEGYSVSREKKESFPLTVTSAQKNPTAFYLCASRRTGGLRTEAFFGQGTRLTVV.

The chain joins TRBV21-1 to TRBJ1-1; the table's D call of TRBD1 was not tested on the DNA. TRBV21-1 has pseudogene status. The CDR3 consists of 15 residues. The CDR3 nucleotides are TGTGCCAGCAGCAAACGGACAGGAATGAACACTGAAGCTTTCTTT. It translates to CASSKRTGMNTEAFF.

In its sample, this clone was seen once. This chain uses TRBV29-1 with TRBJ1-1, with D perhaps matching TRBD1 (5 bases). CDR3 length equals 10 residues. Germline lookup yields CDR1 SQVTM and CDR2 ANQGSEA. V was clipped by 7 bases and J by 7 bases, with 10 bases between them. As DNA, the CDR3 is TGCAGCGGGCAGACAGATGAAGCTTTCTTT. Its protein product is CSGQTDEAFF.

V and J are TRBV15 and TRBJ2-3, with 13 bases matching TRBD2. Germline lookup yields CDR1 LNHNV and CDR2 YYDKDF (reference sequence). This CDR3 comprises 19 residues. V trimming: 5 bases; J trimming: 3 bases; junction bases outside the gene matches: 14. The CDR3 loop reads CATSGREGLAGMVTDTQYF. CDR3 DNA: TGTGCCACCAGCGGCCGGGAGGGACTAGCGGGAATGGTGACAGATACGCAGTATTTT.

J is TRBJ2-5 and V is TRBV11-3; D may be TRBD2 (6 bases). V was shortened by 2 bases and J by 4 bases, with 8 bases between the two germline ends. Germline V gene data show CDR1 as SGHNT and CDR2 as YENEEA. The CDR3 has 13 residues. For the CDR3, the DNA is TGTGCCAGCAGCTTATTGCGGGGAGAGACCCAGTACTTC. It encodes CASSLLRGETQYF.

This clone was seen a single time. This sequence joins TRBV5-8 and TRBJ1-1; no reliable D call. The germline V gene encodes CDR1 SGHTS and CDR2 YDEGEE. V was shortened by 2 bases and J by 0 bases, with 8 bases between the two germline ends. The CDR3 runs 14 residues. Here the CDR3 reads CASSFRGMNTEAFF. CDR3 in DNA: TGTGCCAGCAGCTTTCGAGGGATGAACACTGAAGCTTTCTTT.

The chain recombines TRBV15 with TRBJ2-3; 9 nucleotides agree with TRBD2. With 7 bases clipped from V and 7 bases from J, the junction kept 15 bases outside the gene matches. This CDR3 has 16 amino acids. Germline lookup yields CDR1 LNHNV and CDR2 YYDKDF (reference sequence). CDR3 DNA sequence: TGTGCCACCACCGGGGGACTAGCAGAGAATATTAATACGCAGTATTTT. Translating gives CATTGGLAENINTQYF.

The J gene is TRBJ2-3, the V gene TRBV5-1; possibly TRBD2 for D (5 bases). Trimming shortened V by 5 bases and J by 3 bases, and 10 bases separated the two germline ends. Germline assignment: CDR1 SGHRS and CDR2 YFSETQ. This CDR3 has 13 residues. The CDR3 spells CASRAEGTDTQYF. The CDR3 DNA reads TGCGCCAGCAGAGCAGAGGGTACAGATACGCAGTATTTT.

The J gene is TRBJ1-3, the V gene TRBV13; TRBD1 agrees at 9 bases. The length of the CDR3 is 19 residues. Trimming at V came to 4 bases and at J to 1 base, leaving 14 bases not matched to a gene. The germline V gene encodes CDR1 PRHDT and CDR2 FYEKMQ (reference sequence). CDR3 residues: CASSWPGTGLQGSGNTIYF. The CDR3 DNA reads TGTGCCAGCAGCTGGCCCGGGACAGGGCTGCAGGGGTCTGGAAACACCATATATTTT.

The J gene is TRBJ2-5, the V gene TRBV7-2, with 10 bases that match TRBD2. This CDR3 is 16 amino acids long. Unmatched junction bases numbered 7, after V lost 1 base and J lost 5 bases. Germline values: CDR1 SGHTA, CDR2 FQGNSA. The CDR3 nucleotides read TGTGCCAGCAGCTTAGTAGCGGGAGGTCCCCAGGAGACCCAGTACTTC. Protein product: CASSLVAGGPQETQYF.

V is TRBV29-1 and J is TRBJ1-1; D remains ambiguous. The length of the CDR3 is 12 residues. Trimming took off 6 bases at V and 0 bases at J, with 8 bases between the two ends. CDR1 is SQVTM and CDR2 is ANQGSEA in the germline V gene. Here the CDR3 reads CSVGDLNTEAFF. CDR3 in DNA: TGCAGCGTGGGAGATTTGAACACTGAAGCTTTCTTT.

V usage is TRBV2 and J usage is TRBJ2-3, with TRBD1 matching 7 bases. With V trimmed by 5 bases and J by 1 base, 0 bases remained unmatched. Germline V gene data show CDR1 as SNHLY and CDR2 as FYNNEI. The CDR3 is 13 amino acids. This chain's CDR3 is CASSTGGTDTQYF. In DNA form, the CDR3 reads TGTGCCAGCAGTACAGGGGGCACAGATACGCAGTATTTT.

The genes are TRBV25-1 and TRBJ1-6; 9 nucleotides align to TRBD1. This CDR3 is 15 amino acids long. CDR1 is MGHDK and CDR2 is SYGVNS in the germline V gene. With 4 bases clipped from V and 8 bases from J, the junction kept 6 bases outside the gene matches. CDR3 nucleotide sequence: TGTGCCAGCAGTGTTCTGGACAGGGGAGATTCACCCCTCCACTTT. It codes for CASSVLDRGDSPLHF.

This clone appeared a few times. The V and J genes are TRBV9 and TRBJ2-2; 8 nucleotides agree with TRBD2. CDR3 length equals 16 residues. V trimming: 5 bases; J trimming: 5 bases; junction bases outside the gene matches: 11. Germline-derived CDR1 and CDR2 are SGDLS and YYNGEE. CDR3 nucleotide sequence: TGTGCCAGCAGTCCTAGCGGGCTGGCGGGTACCGGGGAGCTGTTTTTT. It codes for CASSPSGLAGTGELFF.

V and J are TRBV11-2 and TRBJ2-3, with TRBD2 as a possible D gene (5 bases). The CDR3 is 16 amino acids. V shed 5 bases and J shed 3 bases, with 18 bases lying between them. From germline, CDR1 is SGHAT and CDR2 FQNNGV. The CDR3 loop is CASSRGPLLMTDTQYF. The DNA for the CDR3 is TGTGCCAGCAGCCGAGGGCCCCTTCTGATGACAGATACGCAGTATTTT.

V is TRBV9 and J is TRBJ1-5, with D maybe TRBD1 (6 bases). The CDR3 runs 16 residues. V gave up 10 bases and J gave up 0 bases, with 20 bases separating them. Germline V lookup: CDR1 SGDLS, CDR2 YYNGEE. The CDR3 is CAHPYPQGTSNQPQHF. The CDR3 coding sequence is TGTGCCCACCCCTACCCCCAGGGGACTAGCAATCAGCCCCAGCATTTT.

The chain recombines TRBV5-4 with TRBJ2-7; D perhaps matches TRBD2 (6 bases). With 0 bases removed from V and 6 bases from J, the gap between germline ends came to 13 bases. CDR3 length: 14 amino acids. Germline loops: CDR1 SGHNT, CDR2 YYREEE (reference sequence). As DNA, the CDR3 is TGTGCCAGCAGCTTGGAGGCCAAGGGAGGCGAGCAGTACTTC. Residues: CASSLEAKGGEQYF. Looking up the rest from reference TRBV5-4 and TRBJ2-7 gives the full variable domain: ETGVTQSPTHLIKTRGQQVTLRCSSQSGHNTVSWYQQALGQGPQFIFQYYREEENGRGNFPPRFSGLQFPNYSSELNVNALELDDSALYLCASSLEAKGGEQYFGPGTRLTVT.